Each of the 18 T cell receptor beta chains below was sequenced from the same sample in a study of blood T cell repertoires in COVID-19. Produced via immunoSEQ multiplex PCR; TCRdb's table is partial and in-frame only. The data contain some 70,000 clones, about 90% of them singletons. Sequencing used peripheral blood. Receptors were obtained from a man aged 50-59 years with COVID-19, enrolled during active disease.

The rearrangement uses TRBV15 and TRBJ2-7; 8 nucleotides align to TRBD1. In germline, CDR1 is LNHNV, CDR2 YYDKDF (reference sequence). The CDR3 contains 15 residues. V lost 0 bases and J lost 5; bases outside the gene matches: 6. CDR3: CATSRDIQGAHEQYF. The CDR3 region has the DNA TGTGCCACCAGCAGAGATATTCAGGGGGCTCACGAGCAGTACTTC.

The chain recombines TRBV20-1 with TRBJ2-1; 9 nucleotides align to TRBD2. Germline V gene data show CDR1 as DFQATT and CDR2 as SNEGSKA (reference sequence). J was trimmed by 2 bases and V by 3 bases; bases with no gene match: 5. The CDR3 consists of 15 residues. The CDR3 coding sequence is TGCAGTGCTAGTGAGTCTAGCGGGGCCTACAATGAGCAGTTCTTC. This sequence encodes CSASESSGAYNEQFF.

CDR3 in amino acids: CASSIVLNYGYTF. DNA for the CDR3: TGTGCCAGCAGCATAGTGCTTAACTATGGCTACACCTTC. The chain has TRBV6-2 or TRBV6-3 and TRBJ1-2, with unresolved D. This CDR3 is 13 amino acids long. CDR1 is MNHEY, CDR2 SVGEGT, per germline. V shed 6 bases and J shed 1 base, with 9 bases lying between them.

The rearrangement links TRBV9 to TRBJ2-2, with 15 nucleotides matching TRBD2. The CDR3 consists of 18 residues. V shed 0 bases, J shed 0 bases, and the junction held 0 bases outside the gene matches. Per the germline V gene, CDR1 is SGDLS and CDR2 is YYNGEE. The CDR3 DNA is TGTGCCAGCAGCGTAGGGACTAGCGGGAGGGCGAACACCGGGGAGCTGTTTTTT. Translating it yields CASSVGTSGRANTGELFF.

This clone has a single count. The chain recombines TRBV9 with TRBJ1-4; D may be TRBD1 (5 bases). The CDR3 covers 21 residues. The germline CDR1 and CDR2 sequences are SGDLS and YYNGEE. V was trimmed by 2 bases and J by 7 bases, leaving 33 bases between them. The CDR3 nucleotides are TGTGCCAGCAGCGTTTGGAGGGGCGGGGATTTTATTGTGGCAAGTGGTGAAAAACTGTTTTTT. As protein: CASSVWRGGDFIVASGEKLFF.

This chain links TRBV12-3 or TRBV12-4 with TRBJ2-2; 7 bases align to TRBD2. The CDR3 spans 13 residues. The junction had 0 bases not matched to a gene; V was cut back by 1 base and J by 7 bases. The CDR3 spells CASSLGEGGELFF. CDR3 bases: TGTGCCAGCAGTTTAGGGGAGGGCGGGGAGCTGTTTTTT.

The CDR3 DNA follows: TGTGCCAGCAGCACCGAATCGGGTAGCGGGAAAGGGCAGTACTTC. It specifies CASSTESGSGKGQYF. V and J are TRBV9 and TRBJ2-7; 8 bases agree with TRBD2. With V trimmed by 4 bases and J by 9 bases, 15 bases remained unmatched. Germline V gene sequence: CDR1 SGDLS, CDR2 YYNGEE. The CDR3 has 15 amino acids. Looking up the rest from reference TRBV9 and TRBJ2-7 gives the full variable domain: DSGVTQTPKHLITATGQRVTLRCSPRSGDLSVYWYQQSLDQGLQFLIQYYNGEERAKGNILERFSAQQFPDLHSELNLSSLELGDSALYFCASSTESGSGKGQYFGPGTRLTVT.

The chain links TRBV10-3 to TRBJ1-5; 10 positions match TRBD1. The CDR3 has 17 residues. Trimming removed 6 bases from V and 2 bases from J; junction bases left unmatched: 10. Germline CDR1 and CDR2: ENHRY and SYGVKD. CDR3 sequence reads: CAISANTGTGGNQPQHF. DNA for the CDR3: TGTGCCATCAGCGCCAACACCGGGACAGGGGGCAATCAGCCCCAGCATTTT.

The CDR3 loop reads CASSSIAGASYNEQFF. CDR3 DNA: TGTGCCAGCAGTTCCATAGCGGGAGCGAGCTACAATGAGCAGTTCTTC. The chain employs TRBV6-6 and TRBJ2-1; the match to TRBD2 covers 9 bases. This CDR3 region has 16 residues. Germline V CDR1 and CDR2: MNHNY, SVGAGI (reference sequence). V shed 4 bases and J 3 bases; nucleotides not matched to a gene: 7.

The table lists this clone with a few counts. The CDR3 nucleotides read TGTGCCAGCAGCTCCGGGACTAGCGGGCCTAAAACCTCCTACGAGCAGTACTTC. This sequence encodes CASSSGTSGPKTSYEQYF. The chain combines TRBV7-6 with TRBJ2-7; TRBD2 aligns across 12 bases. V was pared by 4 bases and J by 0 bases, with 10 bases of the junction left unmatched. The CDR3 is 18 amino acids. Per germline, CDR1 SGHVS and CDR2 FNYEAQ.

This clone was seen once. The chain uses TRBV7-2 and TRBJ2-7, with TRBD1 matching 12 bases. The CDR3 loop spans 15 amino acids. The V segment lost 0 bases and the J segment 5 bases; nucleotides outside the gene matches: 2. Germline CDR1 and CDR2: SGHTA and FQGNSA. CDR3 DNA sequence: TGTGCCAGCAGCTTAGCAGGGACAGGGGGCCACGAGCAGTACTTC. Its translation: CASSLAGTGGHEQYF.

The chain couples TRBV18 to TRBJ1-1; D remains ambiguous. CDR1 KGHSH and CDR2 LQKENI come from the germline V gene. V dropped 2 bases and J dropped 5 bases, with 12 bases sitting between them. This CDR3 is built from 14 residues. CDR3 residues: CASSPAQVDTEAFF. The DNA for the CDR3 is TGTGCCAGCTCACCAGCTCAGGTGGATACTGAAGCTTTCTTT.

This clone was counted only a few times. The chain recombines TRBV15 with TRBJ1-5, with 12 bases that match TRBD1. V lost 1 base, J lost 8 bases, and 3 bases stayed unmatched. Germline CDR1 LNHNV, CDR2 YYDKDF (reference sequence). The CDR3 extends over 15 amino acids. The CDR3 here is CATSRVGTGGEPQHF. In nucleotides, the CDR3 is TGTGCCACCAGCAGAGTCGGGACAGGGGGCGAGCCCCAGCATTTT.

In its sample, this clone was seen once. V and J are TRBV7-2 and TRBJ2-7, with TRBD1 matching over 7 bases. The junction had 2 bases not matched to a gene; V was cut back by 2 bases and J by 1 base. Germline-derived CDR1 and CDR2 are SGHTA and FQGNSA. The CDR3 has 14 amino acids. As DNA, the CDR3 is TGTGCCAGCAGCTTACGGACAGGTTCCTACGAGCAGTACTTC. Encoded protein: CASSLRTGSYEQYF.

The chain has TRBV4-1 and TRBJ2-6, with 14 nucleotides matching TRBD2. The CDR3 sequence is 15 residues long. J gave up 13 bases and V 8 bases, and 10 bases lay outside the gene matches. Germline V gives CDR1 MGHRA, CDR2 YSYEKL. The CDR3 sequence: CASSGVRTSGRVLTF. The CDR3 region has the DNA TGCGCCAGCTCTGGGGTTAGGACTAGCGGGAGGGTCCTGACTTTC.

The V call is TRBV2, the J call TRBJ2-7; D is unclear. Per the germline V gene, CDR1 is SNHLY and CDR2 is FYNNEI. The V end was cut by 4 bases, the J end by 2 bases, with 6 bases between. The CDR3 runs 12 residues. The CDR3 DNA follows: TGTGCCAGCAGTGCCGAGACCTACGAGCAGTACTTC. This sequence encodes CASSAETYEQYF.

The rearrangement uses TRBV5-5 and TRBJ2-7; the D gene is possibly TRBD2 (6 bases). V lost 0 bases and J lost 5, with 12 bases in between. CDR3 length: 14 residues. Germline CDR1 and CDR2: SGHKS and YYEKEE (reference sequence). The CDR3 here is CASSLASGRHEQYF. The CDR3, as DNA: TGTGCCAGCAGCTTGGCATCGGGGAGGCACGAGCAGTACTTC.

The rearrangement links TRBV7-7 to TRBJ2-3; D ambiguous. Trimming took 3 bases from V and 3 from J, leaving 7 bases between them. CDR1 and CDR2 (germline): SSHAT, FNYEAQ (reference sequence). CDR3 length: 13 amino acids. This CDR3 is CASSLGRTDTQYF. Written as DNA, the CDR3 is TGTGCCAGCAGCTTGGGCAGAACAGATACGCAGTATTTT.